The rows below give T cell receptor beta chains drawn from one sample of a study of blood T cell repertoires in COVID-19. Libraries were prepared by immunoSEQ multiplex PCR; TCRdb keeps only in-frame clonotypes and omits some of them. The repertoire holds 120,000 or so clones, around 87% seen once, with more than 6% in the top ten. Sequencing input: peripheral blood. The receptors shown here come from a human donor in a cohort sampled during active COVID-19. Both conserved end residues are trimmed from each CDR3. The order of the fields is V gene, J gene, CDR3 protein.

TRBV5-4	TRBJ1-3	ASSLVGAQGSGNTIY
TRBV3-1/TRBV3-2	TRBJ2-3	ASSSGGPATQY
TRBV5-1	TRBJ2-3	ASSLAPGSRDTQY
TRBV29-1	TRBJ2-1	SVEGEGSYNEQF
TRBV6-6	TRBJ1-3	ASKPPDYSGNTIY
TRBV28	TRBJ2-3	ASSLQGIRTDTQY
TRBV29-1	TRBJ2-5	SVEEGGYATQY
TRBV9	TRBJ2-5	ASSVGLAGAETQY
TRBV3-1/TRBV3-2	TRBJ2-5	ASSPRTGSYQETQY
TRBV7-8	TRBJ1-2	ASSLQGARRTYGYT
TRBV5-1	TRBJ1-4	ASSGSTRDEKLF
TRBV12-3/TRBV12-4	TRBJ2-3	ASSIAGGNTQY
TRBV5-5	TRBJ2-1	ASSSGTGAYNEQF
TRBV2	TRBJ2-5	ASSGGGQETQY
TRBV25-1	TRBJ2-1	ASEGVAGSSYNEQF
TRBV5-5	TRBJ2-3	ASSLSSGGSTDTQY
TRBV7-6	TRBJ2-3	ASSLRTSGGASDTQY
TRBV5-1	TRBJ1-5	ASSLGTGASHGNQPQH
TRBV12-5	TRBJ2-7	ASGLVASTFTSSPGEQY
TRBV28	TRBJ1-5	ASSRGQPQH
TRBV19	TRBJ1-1	ASSIRGITEAF
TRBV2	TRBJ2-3	ASSVGTDTQY
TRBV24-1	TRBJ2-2	ATSTGTGVTGELF
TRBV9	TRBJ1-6	ASSLGHSNSPLH
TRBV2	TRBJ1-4	ASSDSSTNEKLF
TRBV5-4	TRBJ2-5	ASRTGGFETQY
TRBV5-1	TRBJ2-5	ASSLGLAGTETQY
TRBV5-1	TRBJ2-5	ASSLPGSYQETQY
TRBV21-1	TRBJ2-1	ASSPPVREANEQF
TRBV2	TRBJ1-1	ASSDRGLSNTEAF
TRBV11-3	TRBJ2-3	ASSFKGSTDTQY
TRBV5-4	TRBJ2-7	ASSLELAGDEQY
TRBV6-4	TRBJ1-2	ASSDRGLDYGYT
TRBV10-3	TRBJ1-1	AISERPGPDFNTEAF
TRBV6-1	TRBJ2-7	ASSEPGLAGPSSYEQY
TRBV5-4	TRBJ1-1	ASSLGAGLNTEAF
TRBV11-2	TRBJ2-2	ASSLVFPSGRVYTGELF
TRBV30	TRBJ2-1	AWSVQGYNEQF
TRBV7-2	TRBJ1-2	ASSILPRQARRGYT
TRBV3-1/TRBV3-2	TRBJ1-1	ASSLPLGETNTEAF
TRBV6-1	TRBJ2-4	ASSESGVAKNIQY
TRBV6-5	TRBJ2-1	ASSSDSGRNEQF
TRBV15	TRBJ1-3	ATSRDPSGSGNTIY
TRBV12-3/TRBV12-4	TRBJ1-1	ASSPPGYEAF
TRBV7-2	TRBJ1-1	ASSRGQNTEAF
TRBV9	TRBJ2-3	ASSTGTGPTDTQY
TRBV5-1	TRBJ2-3	ASSPRLAGSTDTQY
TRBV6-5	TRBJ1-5	ASSYSRGNQPQH
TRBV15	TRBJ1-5	ATRRTGTGAHSNQPQH
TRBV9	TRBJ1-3	ASSIEALASGNTIY
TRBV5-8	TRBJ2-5	ASSLQGLQETQY
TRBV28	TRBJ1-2	ASSSSPLNYGYT
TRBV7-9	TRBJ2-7	ASSLAGQSNYEQY
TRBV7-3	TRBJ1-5	ASSLSGGSNQPQH
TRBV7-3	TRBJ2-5	ASSTTGGRETQY
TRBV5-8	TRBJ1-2	ASSLWYGYT